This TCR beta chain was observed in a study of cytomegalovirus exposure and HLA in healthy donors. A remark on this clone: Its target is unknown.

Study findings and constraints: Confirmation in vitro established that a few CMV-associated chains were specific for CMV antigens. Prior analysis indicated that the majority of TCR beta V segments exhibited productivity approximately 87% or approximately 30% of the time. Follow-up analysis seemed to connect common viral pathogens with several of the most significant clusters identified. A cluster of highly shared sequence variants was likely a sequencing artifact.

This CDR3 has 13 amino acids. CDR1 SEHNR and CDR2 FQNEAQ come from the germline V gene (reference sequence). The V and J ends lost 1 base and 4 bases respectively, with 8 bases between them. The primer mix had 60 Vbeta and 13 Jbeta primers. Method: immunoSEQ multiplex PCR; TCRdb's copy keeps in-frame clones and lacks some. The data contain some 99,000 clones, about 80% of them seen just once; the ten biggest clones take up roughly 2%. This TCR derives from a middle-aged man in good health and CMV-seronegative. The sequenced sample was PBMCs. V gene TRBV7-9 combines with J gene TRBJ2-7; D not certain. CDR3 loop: CASSLGRSYEQYF. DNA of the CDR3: TGTGCCAGCAGCTTAGGGAGATCTTACGAGCAGTACTTC.